The clone carrying this TCR beta chain was counted between two and nine times. The target antigen is unknown. Clones were read by immunoSEQ multiplex PCR, and TCRdb kept only the in-frame ones, dropping some. Here the sample spans approximately 2.5 million clones, roughly 93% being singletons. Germline V gives CDR1 SGHTA, CDR2 FQGTGA. Trimming removed 5 bases from V and 6 bases from J, with 13 bases in between. The CDR3 length is 13 residues. Memory CD4+ cells were the fraction left after CD45RA+ naive selection. This entry comes from a study of shared clonotypes between healthy human individuals. Overall study findings and caveats: It was only blood that was sampled, and tissue repertoires likely differ. At large depth, rarefaction still showed sorted-subset sequencing to be incomplete.

The specimen sequenced was naive CD4+ T cells from PBMCs. Subset in this sample: CD45RA+ positively selected. This TCR derives from a man aged 18 to 35 in good health. Some clones in this sample may be carry-over from other donors' samples. The chain combines TRBV7-3 with TRBJ1-1, with D hard to call. The CDR3 region is CASSTGPQAEAFF. For the CDR3, the DNA is TGTGCCAGCAGCACCGGACCCCAGGCTGAAGCTTTCTTT.